In its sample, the clone carrying this TCR beta chain was seen a few times. The target antigen is unknown. This specimen comes from a study of molecular identifiers for immune sequencing clone quantification. Study-level information: RNA from around 20,000 or 100,000 naive CD8 cells was split five ways in replicates, with four sequenced. The study, taken as a whole, reports: Clones of above 20 RNA copies carried over 99% of effector molecules; in naive cells they carried under 1%. Single-cell amounts of spiked Jurkat TCR RNA were reportedly detectable among about a million naive cells.

MiXCR was run by TCRdb on the PCR reads, yielding one entry per CDR3 protein. The sample lists 490,000 or so distinct CDR3 sequences, around 23% occurring once. CDR1 and CDR2 (germline): LGHNA, YSLEER. The V end was cut by 4 bases, the J end by 5 bases, with 12 bases between. The length of the CDR3 is 13 residues. The chain links TRBV4-3 to TRBJ2-7; perhaps TRBD2 as D (5 bases). This sequence originates from a human donor in good health. Some libraries in this study had Jurkat cell RNA spiked in. Sample: naive CD8+ T cells from blood, with Jurkat cell RNA spiked in. Noted subset: FACS-sorted CD8+CD4-CCR7+CD45RA+ naive T cells. The CDR3 DNA reads TGCGCCAGCAGCCTGCTGCCGGGGAACGAGCAGTACTTC. Its protein product is CASSLLPGNEQYF.